Listed below are T cell receptor beta chains from one sample, sequenced in a study of OX40 agonist ivuxolimab in advanced cancers. Profiling relied on immunoSEQ multiplex PCR, and the TCRdb table lists in-frame clones only, not all of them. The data contain about 48,000 clones, roughly 83% of them singletons. The sample in question was CD4+ or CD8+ T cells sorted from blood, obtained in a trial of the OX40 agonist ivuxolimab. All receptors come from an adult with an advanced solid tumor such as melanoma, head and neck, liver or kidney cancer. CDR3s include the opening cysteine and the closing phenylalanine or tryptophan. Each record gives: V gene, clone size, D gene, J gene, CDR3 protein, CDR3 DNA. The D gene is left open where the match is weak. Size is omitted from some rows. Given values are once, few, many or a class for expanded clones.

>TRBV30|.|TRBD2|TRBJ2-3
CAWGTGGATDTQYF
TGTGCCTGGGGGACGGGGGGGGCCACAGATACGCAGTATTTT
>TRBV10-1|many|TRBD1|TRBJ1-2
CASSDRTGYGYTF
TGCGCCAGCAGTGACAGGACAGGATATGGCTACACCTTC
>TRBV29-1|.|.|TRBJ2-3
CSVEGAARRSTDTQYF
TGCAGCGTTGAAGGGGCGGCCCGGCGAAGCACAGATACGCAGTATTTT
>TRBV5-1|.|.|TRBJ1-4
CASSLGVNEKLFF
TGCGCCAGCAGCTTGGGTGTTAATGAAAAACTGTTTTTT
>TRBV5-1|.|TRBD2|TRBJ2-1
CASSSLAGGDNEQFF
TGCGCCAGCAGCTCACTAGCGGGGGGCGACAATGAGCAGTTCTTC
>TRBV28|.|TRBD2|TRBJ2-2
CASSLRTSGRGFGELFF
TGTGCCAGCAGCCTAAGGACTAGCGGGAGGGGATTCGGGGAGCTGTTTTTT
>TRBV6-1|.|.|TRBJ2-6
CASSLRESGANVLTF
TGTGCCAGCAGCCTTAGGGAATCCGGGGCCAACGTCCTGACTTTC
>TRBV25-1|.|.|TRBJ1-1
CASSELGGGRDDTEAFF
TGTGCCAGCAGTGAATTGGGCGGGGGAAGGGATGACACTGAAGCTTTCTTT
>TRBV2|.|.|TRBJ1-4
CASSGWDLNEKLFF
TGTGCCAGCAGTGGCTGGGACCTGAATGAAAAACTGTTTTTT
>TRBV5-1|.|.|TRBJ1-2
CASSLTGTDGYTF
TGCGCCAGCAGCTTGACAGGGACGGATGGCTACACCTTC
>TRBV5-4|.|.|TRBJ2-5
CASSLGLGEETQYF
TGTGCCAGCAGCTTGGGTCTGGGGGAAGAGACCCAGTACTTC
>TRBV2|.|.|TRBJ1-2
CASSEGRVIYSYTF
TGTGCCAGCAGTGAAGGCAGGGTGATCTATAGCTACACCTTC